These 22 T cell receptor beta chains came from one sample sequenced in a study of blood T cell repertoires in COVID-19. The table came from immunoSEQ multiplex PCR; TCRdb's copy has only in-frame clones and leaves some out. The sample has around 52,000 clones; about 80% are singletons. The specimen was peripheral blood. The receptors were sampled from a woman between 55 and 75 years old with acute or convalescent COVID-19.

This clone has only one observation. The V gene is TRBV24-1, the J gene TRBJ2-1, with 13 bases aligning to TRBD2. The CDR3 loop spans 16 amino acids. The germline gives CDR1 KGHDR, CDR2 SFDVKD. With 1 base clipped from V and 5 bases from J, the junction kept 1 base outside the gene matches. The CDR3 DNA reads as TGTGCCACCAGTGATTTCGGACTAGCGGGGGACAATGAGCAGTTCTTC. Its translation is CATSDFGLAGDNEQFF.

The chain joins TRBV30 to TRBJ1-1; D perhaps matches TRBD1 (6 bases). The CDR3 consists of 13 residues. From germline, CDR1 is GTSNPN and CDR2 SVGIG (reference sequence). Trimming took off 0 bases at V and 6 bases at J, with 11 bases between the two ends. The CDR3 is CAWSVDRPSEAFF. For the CDR3, the DNA is TGTGCCTGGAGTGTAGACAGGCCCTCTGAAGCTTTCTTT.

The V gene is TRBV5-1, the J gene TRBJ2-1; TRBD2 matches at 10 bases. Per germline, CDR1 SGHRS and CDR2 YFSETQ. The CDR3 length is 16 residues. Germline trimming cut 4 bases from V and 0 bases from J; bases unmatched to any gene: 4. The CDR3 loop is CASSQRTSGSYNEQFF. As DNA, the CDR3 is TGCGCCAGCAGCCAACGGACTAGCGGCTCCTACAATGAGCAGTTCTTC.

V gene TRBV6-5 combines with J gene TRBJ1-1; no definite D call. V lost 8 bases to trimming and J lost 0 bases, with 13 bases between them. The CDR3 runs to 14 residues. Germline assignment: CDR1 MNHEY and CDR2 SVGAGI. CDR3: CASVNLAMNTEAFF. CDR3 sequence (DNA): TGTGCCAGCGTGAATTTAGCCATGAACACTGAAGCTTTCTTT.

The rearrangement links TRBV6-1 to TRBJ1-2; D is uncertain. With 2 bases removed from V and 3 bases from J, the gap between germline ends came to 19 bases. Germline loops: CDR1 MNHNS, CDR2 SASEGT. This CDR3 is built from 17 residues. This CDR3 is CASSETRGPGTYYGYTF. The CDR3 DNA reads TGTGCCAGCAGTGAAACAAGAGGGCCCGGCACCTACTATGGCTACACCTTC.

V gene TRBV20-1 combines with J gene TRBJ2-7, with 8 nucleotides matching TRBD1. Germline CDR1 and CDR2: DFQATT and SNEGSKA (reference sequence). With V trimmed by 6 bases and J by 11 bases, 6 bases remained unmatched. The CDR3 spans 10 residues. The CDR3 nucleotides read TGCAGTGCATCGACAGGGGTAGAGTACTTC. Amino acids: CSASTGVEYF.

This chain links TRBV9 with TRBJ1-2; D is possibly TRBD1 (6 bases). The germline CDR1 and CDR2 sequences are SGDLS and YYNGEE. The CDR3 has 14 amino acids. V was trimmed by 0 bases and J by 4 bases, leaving 10 bases between them. CDR3 region: CASSVAGGFYGYTF. The CDR3 DNA sequence: TGTGCCAGCAGCGTAGCGGGGGGCTTCTATGGCTACACCTTC. Complete variable domain (other parts from reference TRBV9 and TRBJ1-2): DSGVTQTPKHLITATGQRVTLRCSPRSGDLSVYWYQQSLDQGLQFLIQYYNGEERAKGNILERFSAQQFPDLHSELNLSSLELGDSALYFCASSVAGGFYGYTFGSGTRLTVV.

V gene TRBV19 combines with J gene TRBJ1-1; a weak D match, TRBD1 (6 bases). Germline loops: CDR1 LNHDA, CDR2 SQIVND (reference sequence). V was shortened by 5 bases and J by 5 bases, with 21 bases between the two germline ends. The CDR3 loop spans 16 amino acids. The CDR3 spells CASSSGGAGLDTEAFF. As DNA, the CDR3 is TGTGCCAGTAGTTCGGGGGGCGCGGGACTTGATACTGAAGCTTTCTTT.

This chain connects TRBV6-6 to TRBJ2-7, with D possibly matching TRBD2 (5 bases). Trimming cost V 4 bases and J 12 bases, with 19 bases left between them. CDR3 size: 13 residues. The germline V gene has CDR1 MNHNY and CDR2 SVGAGI (reference sequence). CDR3 loop: CASSSPGMSAMYF. In nucleotides, the CDR3 is TGTGCCAGCAGTTCACCGGGGATGTCGGCAATGTACTTC.

V and J are TRBV2 and TRBJ2-5, with TRBD2 matching over 7 bases. With 7 bases clipped from V and 2 bases from J, the junction kept 10 bases outside the gene matches. This CDR3 comprises 15 residues. Per the germline V gene, CDR1 is SNHLY and CDR2 is FYNNEI. The CDR3 here is CASTSSGTSQETQYF. As DNA, the CDR3 is TGTGCCAGCACATCGAGCGGGACGTCACAAGAGACCCAGTACTTC.

The V call is TRBV6-1, the J call TRBJ2-1; 7 positions agree with TRBD1. CDR3 length: 11 residues. Germline CDR1 and CDR2: MNHNS and SASEGT. V lost 3 bases and J lost 16; bases outside the gene matches: 6. The CDR3 reads CASSDRQGEFF. Written as DNA, the CDR3 is TGTGCCAGCAGTGATCGTCAGGGGGAATTCTTC.

This sequence joins TRBV24-1 and TRBJ2-1, with 9 bases lining up with TRBD1. Germline loops: CDR1 KGHDR, CDR2 SFDVKD. V gave up 5 bases and J gave up 5 bases; unmatched junction bases: 9. The CDR3 length is 16 residues. CDR3 loop: CATSGAGTGIDNEQFF. Here the CDR3 DNA reads TGTGCCACCAGTGGCGCAGGGACAGGGATCGACAATGAGCAGTTCTTC.

This sequence joins TRBV10-3 and TRBJ2-7; 12 nucleotides agree with TRBD2. V lost 3 bases, J lost 7 bases, and 1 base stayed unmatched. Looked up from germline, CDR1 is ENHRY and CDR2 is SYGVKD. This CDR3 has 13 residues. The CDR3 sequence: CAISDGTSGEQYF. The CDR3 DNA reads TGTGCCATCAGTGACGGGACTAGCGGGGAGCAGTACTTC.

The CDR3 protein is CASSFPLAFF. Here the CDR3 DNA reads TGTGCCAGCAGCTTCCCCCTGGCTTTCTTT. The chain employs TRBV7-9 and TRBJ1-1; D ambiguous. Germline CDR1 and CDR2: SEHNR and FQNEAQ (reference sequence). V was shortened by 3 bases and J by 11 bases, with 7 bases between the two germline ends. This CDR3 contains 10 residues.

The gene calls are TRBV19 and TRBJ1-5; 7 bases are a match to TRBD1. The CDR3 totals 15 residues. After removal of 3 bases from V and 5 bases from J, the junction contained 7 bases not matched to a gene. In germline, CDR1 is LNHDA, CDR2 SQIVND (reference sequence). CDR3 amino acids: CASSMDRMNDQPQHF. CDR3 DNA sequence: TGTGCCAGTAGTATGGACAGGATGAATGATCAGCCCCAGCATTTT.

The chain combines TRBV7-2 with TRBJ2-1; 7 bases are shared with TRBD1. V was pared by 4 bases and J by 5 bases, with 8 bases of the junction left unmatched. CDR1 and CDR2 (germline): SGHTA, FQGNSA. The CDR3 is made up of 15 amino acids. This CDR3 reads CASSSTRTGNNEQFF. The CDR3 DNA follows: TGTGCCAGCAGCTCCACCCGGACAGGTAACAATGAGCAGTTCTTC.

This sequence joins TRBV19 and TRBJ1-1; D possibly corresponds to TRBD1 (5 bases). CDR1 is LNHDA, CDR2 SQIVND, per germline (reference sequence). V lost 7 bases and J 1 base, leaving 13 bases between the germline ends. The CDR3 extends over 14 amino acids. The CDR3 protein is CASTPGPENTEAFF. The CDR3 region has the DNA TGTGCCAGTACCCCAGGGCCGGAGAACACTGAAGCTTTCTTT.

V usage is TRBV5-4 and J usage is TRBJ2-5, with D possibly TRBD1 on 5 matching bases. Trimming took off 0 bases at V and 5 bases at J, with 8 bases between the two ends. The CDR3 totals 13 residues. The germline V gene has CDR1 SGHNT and CDR2 YYREEE (reference sequence). This chain's CDR3 is CASSLEAGETQYF. The CDR3 DNA follows: TGTGCCAGCAGCTTGGAAGCAGGGGAGACCCAGTACTTC.

CDR3 in amino acids: CASARGARSYNEQFF. CDR3 nucleotides: TGCGCCAGCGCCCGGGGGGCGCGATCCTACAATGAGCAGTTCTTC. The chain joins TRBV5-1 to TRBJ2-1; a possible D gene is TRBD2 (7 bases). V shed 7 bases and J shed 1 base, with 15 bases lying between them. The CDR3 runs to 15 residues. The germline V gene encodes CDR1 SGHRS and CDR2 YFSETQ.

V gene TRBV24-1 combines with J gene TRBJ2-2; 7 bases fit TRBD1. Germline-derived CDR1 and CDR2 are KGHDR and SFDVKD. V shed 0 bases, J shed 4 bases, and the junction held 4 bases outside the gene matches. This CDR3 comprises 16 residues. Written as DNA, the CDR3 is TGTGCCACCAGTGATTTGAAGACAGGGAGCACCGGGGAGCTGTTTTTT. It specifies CATSDLKTGSTGELFF.

The chain couples TRBV3-1 (or the pseudogene TRBV3-2) to TRBJ2-5; TRBD2 matches at 12 bases. CDR3 length equals 16 residues. After removal of 2 bases from V and 7 bases from J, the junction contained 8 bases not matched to a gene. The germline gives CDR1 LGHDT, CDR2 YNNKEL (reference sequence). CDR3 in amino acids: CASSQPLAGGLGTQYF. The CDR3 DNA follows: TGTGCCAGCAGCCAACCCCTAGCGGGGGGGCTGGGGACCCAGTACTTC.

The V gene is TRBV6-1, the J gene TRBJ2-1; 7 nucleotides align to TRBD2. The germline V gene encodes CDR1 MNHNS and CDR2 SASEGT. V gave up 1 base and J gave up 3 bases; unmatched junction bases: 6. This CDR3 comprises 16 residues. The CDR3 protein is CASSEDTAGFYNEQFF. CDR3 nucleotides: TGTGCCAGCAGTGAAGACACAGCGGGGTTCTACAATGAGCAGTTCTTC.